Sequencing of this T cell receptor beta chain was carried out in a study of CD8 T cells in ankylosing spondylitis. Generation of TCR beta libraries employed quantitative 5'-RACE incorporating molecular barcodes. Each CDR3 protein is one row after TCRdb ran MiXCR on the 5' RACE reads. The sample records fewer than 200,000 distinct CDR3 sequences, just over 9.5% being singletons. Sequencing was performed on blood, either unsorted or a sorted T cell fraction (not recorded which). The clonotype originates from a female donor with ankylosing spondylitis or in good health (not recorded which).

CDR3: CASSEGAGGRETQYF. CDR3 DNA sequence: TGTGCCAGCAGTGAAGGTGCTGGGGGAAGGGAGACCCAGTACTTC. The chain joins TRBV2 to TRBJ2-5, with D possibly being TRBD1 or TRBD2 (5 bases each). Germline V gene lookup returns CDR1 SNHLY and CDR2 FYNNEI. This CDR3 comprises 15 residues. V dropped 1 base and J dropped 5 bases, with 14 bases sitting between them.